The entry below describes one TCR beta chain. It has no known antigen specificity. Base quality data are lacking; no much larger clone is found one base away. This sample is drawn from a study of T cell changes during pregnancy in multiple sclerosis (dated by TCRdb to the late 2010s). Regarding the complete study: In women with multiple sclerosis, the researchers looked at how the T cell repertoire shifted as pregnancy progressed.

V is clipped by 3 bases and J by 4 bases, and the sequence between their germline boundaries is 15 bases long. The CDR3, from cysteine to phenylalanine, totals 15 residues. The CDR3 DNA has 45 bases and is translated from base 1. CDR1 and CDR2, per the germline V gene (reference sequence), are SEHNR and FQNEAQ. The library relied on the immunoSEQ multiplex PCR assay. This immuneACCESS table, as held by TCRdb, lists in-frame sequences with V and J called but not all clones. Of the missing ones, under half trace to an unresolved V gene in checked studies; the others have no known cause. Present in this sample are under 40,000 clones, 90% of which were seen just once. The top ten clones comprise around 0.4% of the sample.

Here the sequenced sample was CD4+ T cells from peripheral blood mononuclear cells, taken in the second trimester of pregnancy. This chain is built from TRBV7-9 and TRBJ2-5; possibly the D gene is TRBD2, per 6 matching bases. The receptor was derived from a female donor with multiple sclerosis, enrolled in a pregnancy study. The DNA reads TGTGCCAGCAGCTTGAGGGCGGGGCATGCAGAGACCCAGTACTTC. It codes for CASSLRAGHAETQYF.